This T cell receptor beta chain was obtained from a study of blood T cells in healthy people across ages. Study information: Capture via template switching afforded approximately one barcoded beta molecule per two T cells.

The individuals who served as donors were healthy Caucasians living in Russia, aged about 6 to 100. Primed by a sample-barcoded 5' primer and a J-beta primer mix, a second PCR proceeded for about 7 to 11 cycles. Every cDNA molecule carried a tag from a template-switch adaptor bearing 12 random nucleotides. TCRdb processed the 5' RACE reads anew with MiXCR; each CDR3 protein has one entry. Of 1,500,000 or so distinct CDR3 sequences listed, 45% to 70% are singletons. CDR3 length: 14 residues. In germline, CDR1 is SEHNR, CDR2 FQNEAQ (reference sequence). Trimming took 1 base from V and 1 from J, leaving 7 bases between them.

Material for sequencing was blood. The receptor comes from a man aged 18-30 years in good health. J is TRBJ2-5 and V is TRBV7-9; D is unresolved. The CDR3 nucleotides read TGTGCCAGCAGCTTAGTATCCAGCCAAGAGACCCAGTACTTC. Its translation: CASSLVSSQETQYF. Supplemented by reference TRBV7-9 and TRBJ2-5, the full variable domain reads DTGVSQNPRHKITKRGQNVTFRCDPISEHNRLYWYRQTLGQGPEFLTYFQNEAQLEKSRLLSDRFSAERPKGSFSTLEIQRTEQGDSAMYLCASSLVSSQETQYFGPGTRLLVL.